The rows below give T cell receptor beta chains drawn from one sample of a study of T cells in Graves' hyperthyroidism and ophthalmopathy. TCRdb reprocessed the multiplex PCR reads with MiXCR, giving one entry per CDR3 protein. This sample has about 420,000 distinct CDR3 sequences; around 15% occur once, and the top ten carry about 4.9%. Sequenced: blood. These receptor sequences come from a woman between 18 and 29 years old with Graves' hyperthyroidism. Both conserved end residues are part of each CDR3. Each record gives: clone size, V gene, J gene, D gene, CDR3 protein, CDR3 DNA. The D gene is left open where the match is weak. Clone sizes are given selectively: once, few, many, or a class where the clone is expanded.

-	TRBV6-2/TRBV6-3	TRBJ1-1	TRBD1	CASSYRQGAWNTEAFF	TGTGCCAGCAGTTACAGGCAGGGGGCCTGGAACACTGAAGCTTTCTTT
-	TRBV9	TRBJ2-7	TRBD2	CASSVDPSGSYNEQYF	TGTGCCAGCAGCGTAGATCCTAGCGGGAGCTATAACGAGCAGTACTTC
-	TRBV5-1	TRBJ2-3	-	CASSFRTGGTDTQYF	TGCGCCAGCAGCTTTCGAACGGGGGGCACAGATACGCAGTATTTT
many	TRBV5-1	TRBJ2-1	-	CASSLQKYNEQFF	TGCGCCAGCAGCTTACAGAAATACAATGAGCAGTTCTTC
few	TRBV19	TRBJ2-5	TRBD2	CASSGSGRETQYF	TGTGCCAGTAGCGGTAGCGGGAGAGAGACCCAGTACTTC
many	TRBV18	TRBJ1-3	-	CASSPPTASGNTIYF	TGTGCCAGCTCACCACCGACAGCCTCTGGAAACACCATATATTTT
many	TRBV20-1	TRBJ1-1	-	CSARAVRLRGTEAFF	TGCAGTGCTAGAGCTGTTCGTCTCCGGGGTACTGAAGCTTTCTTT
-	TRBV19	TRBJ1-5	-	CASSGGIGNQPQHF	TGTGCCAGTAGTGGGGGGATCGGCAATCAGCCCCAGCATTTT
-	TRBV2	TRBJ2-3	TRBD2	CASREAGITDTQYF	TGTGCCAGCAGGGAAGCGGGGATCACAGATACGCAGTATTTT
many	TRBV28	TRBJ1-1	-	CASSFSGGNTEAFF	TGTGCCAGCAGTTTTTCTGGGGGGAACACTGAAGCTTTCTTT
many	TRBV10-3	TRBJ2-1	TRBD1	CAISFRTGDNEQFF	TGTGCCATCAGTTTCAGGACAGGGGATAATGAGCAGTTCTTC
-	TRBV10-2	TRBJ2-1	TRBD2	CASRLAGGPPEYNEQFF	TGCGCCAGCAGGCTAGCGGGAGGTCCTCCAGAGTACAATGAGCAGTTCTTC
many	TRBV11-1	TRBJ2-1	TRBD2	CAIRGETYNEQFF	TGTGCCATCCGGGGGGAGACCTACAATGAGCAGTTCTTC
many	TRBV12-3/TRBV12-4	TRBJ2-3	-	CASSLMGNRADTQYF	TGTGCCAGCAGTTTAATGGGAAACAGGGCAGATACGCAGTATTTT